A single sample gave rise to the 32 T cell receptor beta chains below, sequenced in a study of blood T cell repertoires in COVID-19. Sequencing was performed with immunoSEQ multiplex PCR; in TCRdb, only in-frame clones are kept and a portion is missing. The table has 90,000 or so clones, almost 90% seen once. The sample taken for sequencing was peripheral blood. Source of these receptors: a woman aged 80 or over with active or convalescent COVID-19.

This chain links TRBV12-3 or TRBV12-4 with TRBJ1-2; D remains ambiguous. Trimming removed 3 bases at V and 7 bases at J, with 12 bases between. This CDR3 has 13 amino acids. CDR3: CASSFSGFGGYTF. CDR3 sequence (DNA): TGTGCCAGCAGTTTTAGTGGTTTCGGTGGCTACACCTTC.

The chain joins TRBV4-1 to TRBJ2-3; TRBD2 is a possible D gene (5 bases). V lost 1 base, J lost 13 bases, and 15 bases lay in between. The germline V gene encodes CDR1 MGHRA and CDR2 YSYEKL. This CDR3 has 13 residues. CDR3 DNA: TGCGCCAGCAGCCAAGCCAGCGGAACAAAGGAGTATTTT. Its protein product is CASSQASGTKEYF.

The chain combines TRBV4-3 with TRBJ1-2, with 9 positions matching TRBD1. The germline V gene has CDR1 LGHNA and CDR2 YSLEER. CDR3 length equals 19 residues. Losses at the gene ends were 0 bases for V and 4 bases for J; bases not matched to a gene: 15. CDR3 amino acids: CASSQDRSTGTGPIYGYTF. The CDR3 DNA follows: TGCGCCAGCAGCCAAGATAGGAGTACCGGGACAGGGCCCATCTATGGCTACACCTTC.

The rearrangement uses TRBV4-3 and TRBJ2-7; 7 positions match TRBD1. Looked up from germline, CDR1 is LGHNA and CDR2 is YSLEER. The CDR3 has 16 amino acids. After removal of 1 base from V and 3 bases from J, the junction contained 9 bases not matched to a gene. The CDR3 coding sequence is TGCGCCAGCAGCCAAGTATCGGCAGGGGGACGCTACGAGCAGTACTTC. Its translation is CASSQVSAGGRYEQYF.

In its sample, this clone was seen a few times. Other DNA sequences within the sample encode an identical CDR3. The chain joins TRBV10-3 to TRBJ2-2; D unclear. The CDR3 is made up of 14 amino acids. Germline V gene sequence: CDR1 ENHRY, CDR2 SYGVKD. V shed 2 bases and J shed 0 bases, with 4 bases lying between them. CDR3 protein: CAISEGPNTGELFF. CDR3 bases: TGTGCCATCAGTGAGGGCCCGAACACCGGGGAGCTGTTTTTT.

The V and J genes are TRBV11-2 and TRBJ1-1; D ambiguous. There are 13 residues in the CDR3. The V end was cut by 3 bases, the J end by 4 bases, with 9 bases between. CDR1 is SGHAT and CDR2 is FQNNGV in the germline V gene. The CDR3 DNA sequence: TGTGCCAGCAGCTTGAATGGAGCCACTGAAGCTTTCTTT. Its translation: CASSLNGATEAFF.

The chain is built from TRBV19 and TRBJ2-7; D perhaps matches TRBD1 (6 bases). Trimming removed 3 bases from V and 0 bases from J, with 9 bases in between. Germline V gene sequence: CDR1 LNHDA, CDR2 SQIVND (reference sequence). CDR3 size: 14 residues. The CDR3 DNA sequence: TGTGCCAGTAGTATCTTACAGGGCTCCTACGAGCAGTACTTC. Its translation: CASSILQGSYEQYF.

The J gene is TRBJ1-2, the V gene TRBV29-1; D gene unclear. This CDR3 region has 13 residues. V was cut by 6 bases and J by 0 bases, with 11 bases left in between. Germline V CDR1 and CDR2: SQVTM, ANQGSEA. The CDR3 bases are TGCAGCGTAGGTGACGGAGCTAACTATGGCTACACCTTC. Protein product: CSVGDGANYGYTF.

V usage is TRBV24-1 and J usage is TRBJ2-1, with 9 bases aligning to TRBD2. The CDR3 extends over 17 amino acids. V lost 2 bases and J lost 0; bases outside the gene matches: 4. Germline CDR1 is KGHDR and CDR2 is SFDVKD. The chain's CDR3 is CATSDSLAGSSYNEQFF. As DNA, the CDR3 is TGTGCCACCAGTGATTCCCTAGCGGGAAGCTCCTACAATGAGCAGTTCTTC.

The rearrangement joins TRBV30 to TRBJ2-1; D gene unclear. With 1 base removed from V and 0 bases from J, the gap between germline ends came to 7 bases. Germline CDR1 is GTSNPN and CDR2 is SVGIG (reference sequence). The CDR3 has 14 residues. CDR3 in amino acids: CAWSGSSSYNEQFF. DNA of the CDR3: TGTGCCTGGAGTGGCTCGAGCTCCTACAATGAGCAGTTCTTC.

V gene TRBV28 combines with J gene TRBJ2-7, with D perhaps matching TRBD1 (5 bases). The germline gives CDR1 MDHEN, CDR2 SYDVKM. V was trimmed by 7 bases and J by 6 bases, leaving 19 bases between them. This CDR3 has 14 amino acids. CDR3 sequence (DNA): TGTGCCAGCAAGCGCCTCACCACAGGTAGCGAGCAGTACTTC. It specifies CASKRLTTGSEQYF. Based on the CDR3 plus reference TRBV28 and TRBJ2-7, the full variable domain is DVKVTQSSRYLVKRTGEKVFLECVQDMDHENMFWYRQDPGLGLRLIYFSYDVKMKEKGDIPEGYSVSREKKERFSLILESASTNQTSMYLCASKRLTTGSEQYFGPGTRLTVT.

The V call is TRBV29-1, the J call TRBJ2-3; TRBD2 matches 8 bases. Germline-derived CDR1 and CDR2 are SQVTM and ANQGSEA. The J segment lost 1 base and the V segment lost 8 bases, leaving 5 bases of the junction unmatched. The CDR3 length is 13 residues. The DNA for the CDR3 is TGCAGCTTGAGCGGGAGCGGCACAGATACGCAGTATTTT. Encoded protein: CSLSGSGTDTQYF.

The chain uses TRBV11-2 and TRBJ1-3; D is perhaps TRBD1 (6 bases). The CDR3 is 18 amino acids. Germline values: CDR1 SGHAT, CDR2 FQNNGV. V was pared by 1 base and J by 4 bases, with 20 bases between. Written as DNA, the CDR3 is TGTGCCAGCAGCTTAGGATCAACAGGGAGACGCGGCGGAAACACCATATATTTT. Encoded protein: CASSLGSTGRRGGNTIYF. Drawing the rest from reference TRBV11-2 and TRBJ1-3, the complete variable domain is EAGVAQSPRYKIIEKRQSVAFWCNPISGHATLYWYQQILGQGPKLLIQFQNNGVVDDSQLPKDRFSAERLKGVDSTLKIQPAKLEDSAVYLCASSLGSTGRRGGNTIYFGEGSWLTVV.

This chain joins TRBV6-5 and TRBJ2-2; 7 bases match TRBD1. There are 14 residues in the CDR3. V dropped 4 bases and J dropped 5; count of bases not matched to a gene: 4. Germline-derived CDR1 and CDR2 are MNHEY and SVGAGI. CDR3 residues: CASSSTGLTGELFF. The CDR3 bases are TGTGCCAGCAGTTCGACAGGGTTGACCGGGGAGCTGTTTTTT.

The rearrangement joins TRBV10-2 to TRBJ2-1; D is perhaps TRBD1 (5 bases). Trimming pared 1 base from V and 7 bases from J, leaving 11 bases between. This CDR3 spans 14 amino acids. Germline V gene lookup returns CDR1 WSHSY and CDR2 SAAADI. The CDR3 region is CASSEWVQGNEQFF. The DNA for the CDR3 is TGCGCCAGCAGTGAGTGGGTGCAGGGTAATGAGCAGTTCTTC.

This chain uses TRBV5-5 with TRBJ2-1, with TRBD2 matching over 9 bases. Germline V gene data show CDR1 as SGHKS and CDR2 as YYEKEE (reference sequence). V gave up 4 bases and J gave up 9 bases; unmatched junction bases: 11. The length of the CDR3 is 15 residues. The CDR3 region is CASSPAAGGFGEQFF. The CDR3 nucleotides are TGTGCCAGCAGCCCAGCGGCGGGAGGGTTCGGTGAGCAGTTCTTC.

The chain employs TRBV10-3 and TRBJ2-3; a possible D gene is TRBD2 (6 bases). This CDR3 is built from 15 residues. The ends were cut back, 2 bases at V and 2 bases at J, with 11 bases in the middle. The germline V gene has CDR1 ENHRY and CDR2 SYGVKD. The CDR3 DNA is TGTGCCATCAGTGAGGGGTGGGAGGCCACAGATACGCAGTATTTT. This codes for CAISEGWEATDTQYF.

V and J are TRBV20-1 and TRBJ1-2; a weak D match, TRBD1 (5 bases). Trimming took 3 bases from V and 4 from J, leaving 6 bases between them. The CDR3 covers 11 residues. CDR1 is DFQATT, CDR2 SNEGSKA, per germline (reference sequence). The CDR3 here is CSARQGYGYTF. The CDR3 bases are TGCAGTGCTAGGCAGGGCTATGGCTACACCTTC.

The chain employs TRBV12-3 or TRBV12-4 and TRBJ1-5; 8 nucleotides agree with TRBD1. V trimming: 5 bases; J trimming: 11 bases; junction bases outside the gene matches: 8. The CDR3 consists of 13 residues. CDR3 region: CASSQTGAGAQHF. The CDR3 coding sequence is TGTGCCAGCAGTCAGACAGGGGCTGGGGCCCAGCATTTT.

The gene calls are TRBV24-1 and TRBJ1-5; 7 bases fit TRBD1. This CDR3 comprises 13 residues. J was trimmed by 3 bases and V by 9 bases; bases with no gene match: 4. Germline CDR1 is KGHDR and CDR2 is SFDVKD. The CDR3 spells CATEEGANQPQHF. As DNA, the CDR3 is TGTGCCACCGAGGAGGGGGCCAATCAGCCCCAGCATTTT.

The V call is TRBV6-5, the J call TRBJ2-7; D ambiguous. The CDR3 extends over 13 amino acids. Germline V CDR1 and CDR2: MNHEY, SVGAGI. V dropped 1 base and J dropped 1 base, with 5 bases sitting between them. In DNA form, the CDR3 reads TGTGCCAGCAGTTACTTGCAGTCCTACGAGCAGTACTTC. Its protein product is CASSYLQSYEQYF.

The J gene is TRBJ2-5, the V gene TRBV5-1; D may be TRBD1 (6 bases). V was cut by 4 bases and J by 5 bases, with 12 bases left in between. Germline CDR1 reads SGHRS; CDR2 reads YFSETQ. The CDR3 spans 13 residues. The CDR3 reads CASSVTGGETQYF. DNA for the CDR3: TGCGCCAGCAGCGTGACAGGAGGTGAGACCCAGTACTTC.

V and J are TRBV4-3 and TRBJ2-7; no reliable D call. This CDR3 has 14 amino acids. Germline CDR1 LGHNA, CDR2 YSLEER. The V end lost 1 base, the J end lost 1 base, and 8 bases lay between the germline ends. Here the CDR3 reads CASSQVVYSYEQYF. As DNA, the CDR3 is TGCGCCAGCAGCCAAGTGGTCTATTCCTACGAGCAGTACTTC.

The V call is TRBV28, the J call TRBJ1-1, with a tentative D call TRBD1 (5 bases). The CDR3 has 14 amino acids. CDR1 is MDHEN, CDR2 SYDVKM, per germline. Trimming pared 7 bases from V and 2 bases from J, leaving 14 bases between. The CDR3 sequence: CASIPRGGNTEAFF. CDR3 sequence (DNA): TGTGCCAGCATCCCTAGGGGTGGTAACACTGAAGCTTTCTTT.

V usage is TRBV28 and J usage is TRBJ1-2; D is unclear. The length of the CDR3 is 13 residues. The V end lost 7 bases, the J end lost 6 bases, and 15 bases lay between the germline ends. The germline CDR1 and CDR2 sequences are MDHEN and SYDVKM. CDR3 protein: CASTPPRSDGYTF. As DNA, the CDR3 is TGTGCCAGCACCCCCCCGAGGTCGGATGGCTACACCTTC.

The chain carries TRBV21-1 and TRBJ1-1; TRBD1, as called in the table, went unchecked against the DNA. TRBV21-1 is classified as a pseudogene. The CDR3 has 18 amino acids. In nucleotides, the CDR3 is TGTGCCAGCAGCAAAGCGGGGCACCGGGACAGGGAGTACACTGAAGCTTTCTTT. This translates into CASSKAGHRDREYTEAFF.

The rearrangement joins TRBV7-9 to TRBJ1-2; 8 nucleotides align to TRBD1. The germline gives CDR1 SEHNR, CDR2 FQNEAQ (reference sequence). V was clipped by 6 bases and J by 3 bases; unmatched bases: 6. This CDR3 spans 14 amino acids. The DNA for the CDR3 is TGTGCCAGCAGAGGCGGACAGGGAGACTATGGCTACACCTTC. It is translated as CASRGGQGDYGYTF.

The chain joins TRBV9 to TRBJ1-3; D gene unclear. The CDR3 sequence is 17 residues long. The V end was cut by 0 bases, the J end by 0 bases, with 13 bases between. Germline CDR1 and CDR2: SGDLS and YYNGEE. The CDR3 region has the DNA TGTGCCAGCAGCGTAGGGGCGTTCTCTTCCTCTGGAAACACCATATATTTT. Its protein is CASSVGAFSSSGNTIYF.

The chain couples TRBV3-1 (or the pseudogene TRBV3-2) to TRBJ2-1; D not resolved. The CDR3 is made up of 15 amino acids. Germline V gives CDR1 LGHDT, CDR2 YNNKEL (reference sequence). V was shortened by 9 bases and J by 0 bases, with 15 bases between the two germline ends. Here the CDR3 DNA reads TGTGCCAGTGCGGTTGGGTCCGGCTCCTACAATGAGCAGTTCTTC. Its protein product is CASAVGSGSYNEQFF.

This chain connects TRBV10-3 to TRBJ1-3, with 10 bases identical to TRBD1. Germline values: CDR1 ENHRY, CDR2 SYGVKD. V shed 3 bases, J shed 3 bases, and the junction held 2 bases outside the gene matches. The CDR3 spans 15 residues. CDR3 sequence (DNA): TGTGCCATCAGTGACCGGGACAGGGGTGGAAACACCATATATTTT. Translated: CAISDRDRGGNTIYF.

This chain connects TRBV27 to TRBJ1-1; D uncertain. Germline V lookup: CDR1 MNHEY, CDR2 SMNVEV (reference sequence). CDR3 length: 13 residues. The germline V and J ends were trimmed by 7 bases and 7 bases, with 16 bases remaining between them. CDR3 in amino acids: CASTGWSTSEAFF. The CDR3 DNA follows: TGTGCCAGCACCGGGTGGTCCACTAGTGAAGCTTTCTTT.

J is TRBJ2-2 and V is TRBV7-2, with 7 bases fitting TRBD2. With 7 bases clipped from V and 7 bases from J, the junction kept 12 bases outside the gene matches. The CDR3 runs to 15 residues. Germline values: CDR1 SGHTA, CDR2 FQGNSA. The CDR3 here is CASTPRLWEGGELFF. The CDR3 region has the DNA TGTGCCAGCACCCCTCGGCTATGGGAGGGCGGGGAGCTGTTTTTT.